The rows below give T cell receptor beta chains drawn from one sample of a study of CD8 T cells in Susac syndrome. A single record per CDR3 protein comes from TCRdb applying MiXCR to the immunoSEQ multiplex PCR reads. The sample records some 100,000 distinct CDR3 sequences, 85% to 95% being singletons. The sequenced sample was CD8+ T cells from PBMCs. These TCRs come from a human donor in good health. The CDR3 runs from the conserved cysteine through the conserved F or W. Fields, in order: clone size, J gene, V gene, D gene, CDR3 DNA, CDR3 protein. D genes are given only for firm matches. The listing skips clone size in some rows; elsewhere it reads once, few, many or a size class.

abundance: NA
j_gene: TRBJ1-2
v_gene: TRBV4-3
d_gene: TRBD1
CDR3nt: TGCGCCAGCAGCCAAGAGGGGACAGGAGCTAATGGCTACACCTTC
CDR3aa: CASSQEGTGANGYTF

abundance: NA
j_gene: TRBJ1-4
v_gene: TRBV6-5
d_gene: NA
CDR3nt: TGTGCCAGCAGTAGCGGTGAGAAACTGTTTTTT
CDR3aa: CASSSGEKLFF

abundance: NA
j_gene: TRBJ1-1
v_gene: TRBV4-1
d_gene: NA
CDR3nt: TGCGCCAGCAGCCACGAGGGGAAGAACACTGAAGCTTTCTTT
CDR3aa: CASSHEGKNTEAFF

abundance: NA
j_gene: TRBJ2-7
v_gene: TRBV25-1
d_gene: TRBD1
CDR3nt: TGTGCCAGCAGTGAGACAGGGGGGTGGAGCGAGCAGTACTTC
CDR3aa: CASSETGGWSEQYF

abundance: NA
j_gene: TRBJ1-2
v_gene: TRBV2
d_gene: TRBD1
CDR3nt: TGTGCCAGCAGTGGACAGGGGATCGGCTATGGCTACACCTTC
CDR3aa: CASSGQGIGYGYTF

abundance: NA
j_gene: TRBJ1-1
v_gene: TRBV5-1
d_gene: NA
CDR3nt: TGCGCCAGCAGCTTGGACTCAGCGAACACTGAAGCTTTCTTT
CDR3aa: CASSLDSANTEAFF

abundance: NA
j_gene: TRBJ2-3
v_gene: TRBV3-1
d_gene: NA
CDR3nt: TGTGCCAGCGGGGCGGATCTGCACACAGATACGCAGTATTTT
CDR3aa: CASGADLHTDTQYF

abundance: NA
j_gene: TRBJ2-6
v_gene: TRBV7-3
d_gene: NA
CDR3nt: TGTGCCAGCAGCTTACTCCCCCTCTCTGGGGCCAACGTCCTGACTTTC
CDR3aa: CASSLLPLSGANVLTF

abundance: NA
j_gene: TRBJ1-1
v_gene: TRBV7-9
d_gene: TRBD1
CDR3nt: TGTGCCAGCAGCTCCGCGACAGGGAATCGAGACACTGAAGCTTTCTTT
CDR3aa: CASSSATGNRDTEAFF

abundance: NA
j_gene: TRBJ1-2
v_gene: TRBV7-2
d_gene: NA
CDR3nt: TGTGCCAGCAGCTTAGCTCCTTTCGGGGACTATGGCTACACCTTC
CDR3aa: CASSLAPFGDYGYTF

abundance: NA
j_gene: TRBJ2-5
v_gene: TRBV7-6
d_gene: TRBD1
CDR3nt: TGTGCCAGCAGCCTCTTGGACAGGGTCGCAGAGACCCAGTACTTC
CDR3aa: CASSLLDRVAETQYF

abundance: few
j_gene: TRBJ1-1
v_gene: TRBV30
d_gene: NA
CDR3nt: TGTGCCTGCCCCGGGATTGAGGGAACTGAGGCTTTCTTT
CDR3aa: CACPGIEGTEAFF

abundance: NA
j_gene: TRBJ1-2
v_gene: TRBV7-2
d_gene: TRBD1
CDR3nt: TGTGCCAGCAGCTGGGTAGAAGGGACAGGGGTGATTAGGGATGGCTACACCTTC
CDR3aa: CASSWVEGTGVIRDGYTF

abundance: NA
j_gene: TRBJ1-2
v_gene: TRBV12-3/TRBV12-4
d_gene: NA
CDR3nt: TGTGCCAGCAGTTTGGGCCCCGGGGGCTACACCTTC
CDR3aa: CASSLGPGGYTF

abundance: NA
j_gene: TRBJ2-5
v_gene: TRBV14
d_gene: NA
CDR3nt: TGTGCCAGCAGCCAAGGAGAGCGGGAGACCCAGTACTTC
CDR3aa: CASSQGERETQYF

abundance: NA
j_gene: TRBJ2-1
v_gene: TRBV13
d_gene: NA
CDR3nt: TGTGCCAGCAGCGCCGACTGGCAGGAGCAGTTCTTC
CDR3aa: CASSADWQEQFF

abundance: NA
j_gene: TRBJ2-1
v_gene: TRBV6-2/TRBV6-3
d_gene: TRBD2
CDR3nt: TGTGCCAGCAGTTACGCCCGGACTAGCGGAATGAGGAGCTCCTACAATGAGCAGTTCTTC
CDR3aa: CASSYARTSGMRSSYNEQFF

abundance: NA
j_gene: TRBJ2-3
v_gene: TRBV27
d_gene: NA
CDR3nt: TGTGCCAGCAGTTCCTCTAAGGTGGCAGTTAGCACAGATACGCAGTATTTT
CDR3aa: CASSSSKVAVSTDTQYF

abundance: NA
j_gene: TRBJ2-6
v_gene: TRBV5-8
d_gene: TRBD1
CDR3nt: TGTGCCAGCAGCTTAAGAAAACAGGGGAGTGGGGCCAACGTCCTGACTTTC
CDR3aa: CASSLRKQGSGANVLTF

abundance: NA
j_gene: TRBJ1-1
v_gene: TRBV2
d_gene: NA
CDR3nt: TGTGCCCTGGGACAGAACACTGAAGCTTTCTTT
CDR3aa: CALGQNTEAFF

abundance: NA
j_gene: TRBJ2-1
v_gene: TRBV5-6
d_gene: NA
CDR3nt: TGTGCCAGCAGCGTCTACCCGGGAGAGGGGTACAATGAGCAGTTCTTC
CDR3aa: CASSVYPGEGYNEQFF

abundance: NA
j_gene: TRBJ1-2
v_gene: TRBV20-1
d_gene: NA
CDR3nt: TGCAGTGCTAGAGATCCCAGGCAGGGGCGCATGGATGGCTACACCTTC
CDR3aa: CSARDPRQGRMDGYTF

abundance: NA
j_gene: TRBJ2-3
v_gene: TRBV3-1
d_gene: NA
CDR3nt: TGTGCCAGCAGCTCCGGGCTTGGGCAAGATACGCAGTATTTT
CDR3aa: CASSSGLGQDTQYF

abundance: NA
j_gene: TRBJ1-1
v_gene: TRBV7-2
d_gene: NA
CDR3nt: TGTGCCAGCAGCCTACAGGTTACTGAAGCTTTCTTT
CDR3aa: CASSLQVTEAFF

abundance: once
j_gene: TRBJ2-2
v_gene: TRBV6-4
d_gene: NA
CDR3nt: TGTGCCAGCCTCGCCTTAACAGAGAAGGCGGGTGTAGGCGACGGGGAGCTGTTTTTT
CDR3aa: CASLALTEKAGVGDGELFF

abundance: NA
j_gene: TRBJ1-4
v_gene: TRBV6-2/TRBV6-3
d_gene: NA
CDR3nt: TGTGCCAGCAGTTACTCGAAGGACCCCCGGGCTAATGAAAAACTGTTTTTT
CDR3aa: CASSYSKDPRANEKLFF

abundance: NA
j_gene: TRBJ2-1
v_gene: TRBV6-5
d_gene: TRBD1
CDR3nt: TGTGCCACCCAATCACCGGGACAGCTATACAATGAGCAGTTCTTC
CDR3aa: CATQSPGQLYNEQFF

abundance: NA
j_gene: TRBJ2-6
v_gene: TRBV19
d_gene: TRBD2
CDR3nt: TGTGCCGGGAGGGACGGGAGCTCTGGGGCCAACGTCCTGACTTTC
CDR3aa: CAGRDGSSGANVLTF

abundance: NA
j_gene: TRBJ2-1
v_gene: TRBV3-1
d_gene: NA
CDR3nt: TGTGCCAGCAGCCCGAATCCAAATGAGCAGTTCTTC
CDR3aa: CASSPNPNEQFF

abundance: NA
j_gene: TRBJ2-7
v_gene: TRBV7-2
d_gene: TRBD2
CDR3nt: TGTGCCAGCACCTCGGGTAAAGGCGGGAGGCGGCTTACCTACGAGCAGTACTTC
CDR3aa: CASTSGKGGRRLTYEQYF

abundance: NA
j_gene: TRBJ1-1
v_gene: TRBV29-1
d_gene: NA
CDR3nt: TGCAGCGTTGTAAACACTGAAGCTTTCTTT
CDR3aa: CSVVNTEAFF

abundance: NA
j_gene: TRBJ1-1
v_gene: TRBV7-3
d_gene: TRBD1
CDR3nt: TGTGCCAGCAGATCGACAGGGCCGAACACTGAAGCTTTCTTT
CDR3aa: CASRSTGPNTEAFF

abundance: NA
j_gene: TRBJ1-6
v_gene: TRBV20-1
d_gene: NA
CDR3nt: TGCAGTGCTTCGTTTATGGGGAGGGGAGGTTCACCCCTCCACTTT
CDR3aa: CSASFMGRGGSPLHF

abundance: once
j_gene: TRBJ1-1
v_gene: TRBV7-9
d_gene: TRBD1
CDR3nt: TGTGCCAGCAGTCTTGGGACAGGCGCACACACTGAAGCTTTCTTT
CDR3aa: CASSLGTGAHTEAFF

abundance: NA
j_gene: TRBJ2-3
v_gene: TRBV6-6
d_gene: NA
CDR3nt: TGTGCCAGCAGTGCGCAGGGCGTACGGCAGGATACGCAGTATTTT
CDR3aa: CASSAQGVRQDTQYF

abundance: NA
j_gene: TRBJ2-1
v_gene: TRBV5-1
d_gene: NA
CDR3nt: TGCGCCAGCAGACGTAACCCGTTGGATGAGCAGTTCTTC
CDR3aa: CASRRNPLDEQFF

abundance: NA
j_gene: TRBJ2-7
v_gene: TRBV19
d_gene: NA
CDR3nt: TGTGCCAGTAGTATGAGGGAGACGGCCTACGAGCAGTACTTC
CDR3aa: CASSMRETAYEQYF

abundance: NA
j_gene: TRBJ2-7
v_gene: TRBV7-2
d_gene: NA
CDR3nt: TGTGCCAGTGTGTTTTCGGCTAGCGCCGCCTACGAGCAGTACTTC
CDR3aa: CASVFSASAAYEQYF

abundance: NA
j_gene: TRBJ2-3
v_gene: TRBV27
d_gene: NA
CDR3nt: TGTGCCAGCAGTCCTCTCCGCACAGATACGCAGTATTTT
CDR3aa: CASSPLRTDTQYF